This T cell receptor beta chain was sequenced for a study of PD-1 blockade in classical Hodgkin lymphoma. Some clones are missing from TCRdb's copy, which holds only in-frame ones; the method was immunoSEQ multiplex PCR. Of about 39,000 clones detected, over 65% appear once; the ten largest clones hold 7.5% to 10%. Time point: cycle 4 day 1 (C4D1), after less than 7 weeks of nivolumab. Following autologous stem cell transplantation, relapse occurred in every patient, and exposure to brentuximab vedotin varied. Germline CDR1 and CDR2: MNHEY and SVGAGI. The CDR3 extends over 16 amino acids. This clone was seen once. A read error may account for a junction end that differs from germline.

The sequence came from a human donor with classical Hodgkin lymphoma. The source material was peripheral blood mononuclear cells (PBMCs), sampled before the fourth cycle of nivolumab. The genes are TRBV6-5 and TRBJ1-1, with D uncertain. CDR3 nucleotides: TGTTCCAGCAGTTACTCCGAGAGGGCATCGGACACTGAAGCTTTCTTT. This codes for CSSSYSERASDTEAFF.